Listed below are T cell receptor beta chains from one sample, sequenced in a study of blood T cell repertoires in COVID-19. Measured with immunoSEQ multiplex PCR; TCRdb has only the in-frame clones, and not every one. The sample lists 50,000 or so clones; more than 80% were seen once. Sequencing input: peripheral blood. The receptor set was obtained from a human donor with active COVID-19. The donor label of this sample is uncertain. Both conserved end residues are part of each CDR3. D genes are given only for firm matches. Clone size is given for some rows only: seen once, a few or many times, or a class if the clone is expanded.

D gene	clone size	V gene	J gene	CDR3 length	CDR3 DNA	CDR3 protein
TRBD1	once	TRBV6-5	TRBJ2-7	14	TGTGCCAGCAGTTGGGACAGGGCTGCCTACGAGCAGTACTTC	CASSWDRAAYEQYF
NA	NA	TRBV12-3/TRBV12-4	TRBJ1-2	12	TGTGCGATCGGGGTCGGGGACTATGGCTACACCTTC	CAIGVGDYGYTF
TRBD2	NA	TRBV10-2	TRBJ2-1	16	TGCGCCAGCCAGCCCTTTGCGGGAGTACCCTACAATGAGCAGTTCTTC	CASQPFAGVPYNEQFF
NA	NA	TRBV9	TRBJ1-2	15	TGTGCCAGCAGCGTAGCTACGAGGGGAGGTAGTGGCTACACCTTC	CASSVATRGGSGYTF
TRBD1	NA	TRBV27	TRBJ1-2	17	TGTGCCAGCAGGCCTCTGGACAGGATACTCCATCGGGAAAATTACACCTTC	CASRPLDRILHRENYTF
TRBD1	NA	TRBV7-9	TRBJ1-4	19	TGTGCCAGCAGCTTAATTACGATCCACCGCACAGGGGGAATGAAAAAACTGTTTTTT	CASSLITIHRTGGMKKLFF
NA	once	TRBV5-1	TRBJ1-3	14	TGCGCCAGCAGCTTGCCTTCCTCTGGAAACACCATATATTTT	CASSLPSSGNTIYF
NA	NA	TRBV5-4	TRBJ1-1	12	TGTGCCAGCAGCTTGGGGCAGGGCGCGGCTTTCTTT	CASSLGQGAAFF
NA	once	TRBV6-2/TRBV6-3	TRBJ2-1	15	TGTGCCAGCAGTTACCCGGAAGCAGGCTACAATGAGCAGTTCTTC	CASSYPEAGYNEQFF
NA	NA	TRBV7-3	TRBJ2-2	13	TGTGCCAGCAGCCCCGGTCCCACCGGGGAGCTGTTTTTT	CASSPGPTGELFF
TRBD2	NA	TRBV11-2	TRBJ2-1	14	TGTGCCAGCAGCTTAGCGGGGGGACGCAATGAGCAGTTCTTC	CASSLAGGRNEQFF
TRBD1	NA	TRBV29-1	TRBJ2-7	12	TGCAGCGCATTGGACAGGGGTAACGAGCAGTACTTC	CSALDRGNEQYF
TRBD2	NA	TRBV29-1	TRBJ2-7	16	TGCAGCGTTCTGGGACTAGCGAAGTTAAGCTCCTACGAGCAGTACTTC	CSVLGLAKLSSYEQYF
TRBD1	NA	TRBV6-6	TRBJ1-2	13	TGTGCCAGCGGGGACAGGGAGGGCTATGGCTACACCTTC	CASGDREGYGYTF
NA	NA	TRBV5-6	TRBJ2-7	12	TGTGCCAGCAGCCTAAGCTCCTACGAGCAGTACTTC	CASSLSSYEQYF
TRBD1	NA	TRBV5-1	TRBJ1-2	15	TGCGCCAGCAGCTGGGGGGACAGGGCTAACTATGGCTACACCTTC	CASSWGDRANYGYTF